Listed here are 10 T cell receptor beta chains from one sample, sequenced in a study of T cells in Graves' hyperthyroidism and ophthalmopathy. TCR beta CDR3 regions were amplified from RNA transcripts. The TCR CDR3 was amplified in a first-round RT-PCR using the HTBI primer set. One entry per CDR3 protein, called by TCRdb with MiXCR from the multiplex PCR reads. The sample consists of 550,000 to 850,000 distinct CDR3 sequences, roughly a sixth of them appearing once. Sequencing was done on a sample of blood. These TCRs come from a woman between 45 and 65 years old with Graves' hyperthyroidism that later progressed to Graves' ophthalmopathy.

In this sample, this clonotype turned up a few times. J is TRBJ1-2 and V is TRBV6-2 or TRBV6-3; D possibly corresponds to TRBD1 (6 bases). The germline gives CDR1 MNHEY, CDR2 SVGEGT. This CDR3 has 18 amino acids. The V gene lost 1 base and the J gene lost 4 bases, with 22 bases spanning the gap. This CDR3 is CASSYLGQGPHLGYGYTF. The DNA of the CDR3 is TGTGCCAGCAGTTACTTGGGCCAGGGGCCCCATTTAGGCTATGGCTACACCTTC.

This clonotype showed up just a few times. CDR3 protein: CASSQTGNDEQYF. The CDR3, as DNA: TGTGCCAGCAGCCAGACAGGGAACGACGAGCAGTACTTC. V and J are TRBV3-1 and TRBJ2-7; 7 positions agree with TRBD1. J lost 5 bases, V lost 3 bases, and 4 bases had no gene match. Germline lookup yields CDR1 LGHDT and CDR2 YNNKEL (reference sequence). The CDR3 sequence is 13 residues long.

This clonotype has at least ten counts. The rearrangement joins TRBV11-2 to TRBJ2-3; TRBD2 is a possible D gene (6 bases). The CDR3 is 17 residues long. Germline loops: CDR1 SGHAT, CDR2 FQNNGV. The ends were cut back, 5 bases at V and 2 bases at J, with 20 bases in the middle. The CDR3 is CASSARSGTGYTDTQYF. In nucleotides, the CDR3 is TGTGCCAGCAGCGCACGTTCTGGGACTGGCTACACAGATACGCAGTATTTT.

The chain joins TRBV5-5 to TRBJ1-1; weak D call: TRBD1 (6 bases). The germline V gene has CDR1 SGHKS and CDR2 YYEKEE (reference sequence). The CDR3 has 15 amino acids. Between the trimmed V and J ends, which lost 0 bases and 1 base, there was a span of 10 bases. DNA of the CDR3: TGTGCCAGCAGCTTGGTACGGACAGCGAACACTGAAGCTTTCTTT. Translation gives CASSLVRTANTEAFF. The full variable domain, its missing parts supplied by reference TRBV5-5 and TRBJ1-1, is DAGVTQSPTHLIKTRGQQVTLRCSPISGHKSVSWYQQVLGQGPQFIFQYYEKEERGRGNFPDRFSARQFPNYSSELNVNALLLGDSALYLCASSLVRTANTEAFFGQGTRLTVV.

At least ten counts were recorded for this clonotype. This chain connects TRBV5-1 to TRBJ2-3; 12 positions agree with TRBD2. Germline V gene data show CDR1 as SGHRS and CDR2 as YFSETQ. The CDR3 length is 19 residues. V lost 3 bases to trimming and J lost 0 bases; unmatched junction nucleotides: 11. DNA for the CDR3: TGCGCCAGCAGCTCCGGACCGGGACTAGCGGGTCGCAGCACAGATACGCAGTATTTT. This gives the protein CASSSGPGLAGRSTDTQYF.

This clonotype was found many times. V and J are TRBV5-1 and TRBJ1-1; D is unresolved. The CDR3 loop spans 14 amino acids. In germline, CDR1 is SGHRS, CDR2 YFSETQ. V shed 2 bases and J shed 3 bases, with 11 bases lying between them. The CDR3, as DNA: TGCGCCAGCAGCTTTCACGGGAGAGACACTGAAGCTTTCTTT. Translating gives CASSFHGRDTEAFF.

The V gene is TRBV24-1, the J gene TRBJ1-6; D unclear. Germline lookup yields CDR1 KGHDR and CDR2 SFDVKD. Trimming stripped 4 bases from V and 7 bases from J, with 7 bases between. CDR3 length: 13 amino acids. CDR3 region: CATSEDGNSPLHF. The CDR3 DNA is TGTGCCACCAGTGAAGACGGGAATTCACCCCTCCACTTT.

The rearrangement joins TRBV9 to TRBJ2-1, with a weak D call TRBD2 (6 bases). CDR1 and CDR2 (germline): SGDLS, YYNGEE. The CDR3 totals 19 residues. V dropped 3 bases and J dropped 2 bases, with 24 bases sitting between them. The CDR3 DNA sequence: TGTGCCAGCAGCGCAAGTAGGGCCGGTGTGGGGGAGGCCTACAATGAGCAGTTCTTC. Translation: CASSASRAGVGEAYNEQFF.

This chain uses TRBV27 with TRBJ2-7, with D possibly being TRBD2 (5 bases). V lost 3 bases and J lost 3, with 18 bases in between. CDR1 and CDR2 from the germline V gene are MNHEY and SMNVEV (reference sequence). The CDR3 covers 16 residues. DNA of the CDR3: TGTGCCAGCAGTTTTATCGGAGGCGAGTTGGGCTACGAGCAGTACTTC. Encoded protein: CASSFIGGELGYEQYF.

The chain uses TRBV4-1 and TRBJ1-1, with D perhaps TRBD1 (5 bases). V was cut by 6 bases and J by 4 bases, with 15 bases left in between. Germline loops: CDR1 MGHRA, CDR2 YSYEKL. This CDR3 spans 14 amino acids. The CDR3 reads CASRHPGAGTEAFF. The DNA for the CDR3 is TGCGCCAGCAGACATCCTGGGGCAGGCACTGAAGCTTTCTTT.